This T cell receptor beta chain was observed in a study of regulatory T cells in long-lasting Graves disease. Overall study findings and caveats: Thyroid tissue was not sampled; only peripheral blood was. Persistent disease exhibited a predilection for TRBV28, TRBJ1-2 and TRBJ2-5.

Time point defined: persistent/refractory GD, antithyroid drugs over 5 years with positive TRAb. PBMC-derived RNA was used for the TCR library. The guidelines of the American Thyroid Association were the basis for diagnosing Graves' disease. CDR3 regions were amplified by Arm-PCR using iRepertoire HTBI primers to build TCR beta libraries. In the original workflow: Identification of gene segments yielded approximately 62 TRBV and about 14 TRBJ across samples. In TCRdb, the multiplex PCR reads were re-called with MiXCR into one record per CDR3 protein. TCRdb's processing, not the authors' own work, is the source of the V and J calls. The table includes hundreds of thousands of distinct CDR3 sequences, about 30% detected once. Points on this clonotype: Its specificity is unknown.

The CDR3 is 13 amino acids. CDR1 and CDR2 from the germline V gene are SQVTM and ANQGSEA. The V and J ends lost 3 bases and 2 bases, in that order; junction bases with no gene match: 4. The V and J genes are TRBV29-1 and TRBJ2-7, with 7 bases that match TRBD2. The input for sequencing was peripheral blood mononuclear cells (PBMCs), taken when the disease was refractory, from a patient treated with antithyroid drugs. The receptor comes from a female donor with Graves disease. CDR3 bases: TGCAGCGTTGAGCAGGGAGGGGCCTACGAGCAGTACTTC. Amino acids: CSVEQGGAYEQYF.